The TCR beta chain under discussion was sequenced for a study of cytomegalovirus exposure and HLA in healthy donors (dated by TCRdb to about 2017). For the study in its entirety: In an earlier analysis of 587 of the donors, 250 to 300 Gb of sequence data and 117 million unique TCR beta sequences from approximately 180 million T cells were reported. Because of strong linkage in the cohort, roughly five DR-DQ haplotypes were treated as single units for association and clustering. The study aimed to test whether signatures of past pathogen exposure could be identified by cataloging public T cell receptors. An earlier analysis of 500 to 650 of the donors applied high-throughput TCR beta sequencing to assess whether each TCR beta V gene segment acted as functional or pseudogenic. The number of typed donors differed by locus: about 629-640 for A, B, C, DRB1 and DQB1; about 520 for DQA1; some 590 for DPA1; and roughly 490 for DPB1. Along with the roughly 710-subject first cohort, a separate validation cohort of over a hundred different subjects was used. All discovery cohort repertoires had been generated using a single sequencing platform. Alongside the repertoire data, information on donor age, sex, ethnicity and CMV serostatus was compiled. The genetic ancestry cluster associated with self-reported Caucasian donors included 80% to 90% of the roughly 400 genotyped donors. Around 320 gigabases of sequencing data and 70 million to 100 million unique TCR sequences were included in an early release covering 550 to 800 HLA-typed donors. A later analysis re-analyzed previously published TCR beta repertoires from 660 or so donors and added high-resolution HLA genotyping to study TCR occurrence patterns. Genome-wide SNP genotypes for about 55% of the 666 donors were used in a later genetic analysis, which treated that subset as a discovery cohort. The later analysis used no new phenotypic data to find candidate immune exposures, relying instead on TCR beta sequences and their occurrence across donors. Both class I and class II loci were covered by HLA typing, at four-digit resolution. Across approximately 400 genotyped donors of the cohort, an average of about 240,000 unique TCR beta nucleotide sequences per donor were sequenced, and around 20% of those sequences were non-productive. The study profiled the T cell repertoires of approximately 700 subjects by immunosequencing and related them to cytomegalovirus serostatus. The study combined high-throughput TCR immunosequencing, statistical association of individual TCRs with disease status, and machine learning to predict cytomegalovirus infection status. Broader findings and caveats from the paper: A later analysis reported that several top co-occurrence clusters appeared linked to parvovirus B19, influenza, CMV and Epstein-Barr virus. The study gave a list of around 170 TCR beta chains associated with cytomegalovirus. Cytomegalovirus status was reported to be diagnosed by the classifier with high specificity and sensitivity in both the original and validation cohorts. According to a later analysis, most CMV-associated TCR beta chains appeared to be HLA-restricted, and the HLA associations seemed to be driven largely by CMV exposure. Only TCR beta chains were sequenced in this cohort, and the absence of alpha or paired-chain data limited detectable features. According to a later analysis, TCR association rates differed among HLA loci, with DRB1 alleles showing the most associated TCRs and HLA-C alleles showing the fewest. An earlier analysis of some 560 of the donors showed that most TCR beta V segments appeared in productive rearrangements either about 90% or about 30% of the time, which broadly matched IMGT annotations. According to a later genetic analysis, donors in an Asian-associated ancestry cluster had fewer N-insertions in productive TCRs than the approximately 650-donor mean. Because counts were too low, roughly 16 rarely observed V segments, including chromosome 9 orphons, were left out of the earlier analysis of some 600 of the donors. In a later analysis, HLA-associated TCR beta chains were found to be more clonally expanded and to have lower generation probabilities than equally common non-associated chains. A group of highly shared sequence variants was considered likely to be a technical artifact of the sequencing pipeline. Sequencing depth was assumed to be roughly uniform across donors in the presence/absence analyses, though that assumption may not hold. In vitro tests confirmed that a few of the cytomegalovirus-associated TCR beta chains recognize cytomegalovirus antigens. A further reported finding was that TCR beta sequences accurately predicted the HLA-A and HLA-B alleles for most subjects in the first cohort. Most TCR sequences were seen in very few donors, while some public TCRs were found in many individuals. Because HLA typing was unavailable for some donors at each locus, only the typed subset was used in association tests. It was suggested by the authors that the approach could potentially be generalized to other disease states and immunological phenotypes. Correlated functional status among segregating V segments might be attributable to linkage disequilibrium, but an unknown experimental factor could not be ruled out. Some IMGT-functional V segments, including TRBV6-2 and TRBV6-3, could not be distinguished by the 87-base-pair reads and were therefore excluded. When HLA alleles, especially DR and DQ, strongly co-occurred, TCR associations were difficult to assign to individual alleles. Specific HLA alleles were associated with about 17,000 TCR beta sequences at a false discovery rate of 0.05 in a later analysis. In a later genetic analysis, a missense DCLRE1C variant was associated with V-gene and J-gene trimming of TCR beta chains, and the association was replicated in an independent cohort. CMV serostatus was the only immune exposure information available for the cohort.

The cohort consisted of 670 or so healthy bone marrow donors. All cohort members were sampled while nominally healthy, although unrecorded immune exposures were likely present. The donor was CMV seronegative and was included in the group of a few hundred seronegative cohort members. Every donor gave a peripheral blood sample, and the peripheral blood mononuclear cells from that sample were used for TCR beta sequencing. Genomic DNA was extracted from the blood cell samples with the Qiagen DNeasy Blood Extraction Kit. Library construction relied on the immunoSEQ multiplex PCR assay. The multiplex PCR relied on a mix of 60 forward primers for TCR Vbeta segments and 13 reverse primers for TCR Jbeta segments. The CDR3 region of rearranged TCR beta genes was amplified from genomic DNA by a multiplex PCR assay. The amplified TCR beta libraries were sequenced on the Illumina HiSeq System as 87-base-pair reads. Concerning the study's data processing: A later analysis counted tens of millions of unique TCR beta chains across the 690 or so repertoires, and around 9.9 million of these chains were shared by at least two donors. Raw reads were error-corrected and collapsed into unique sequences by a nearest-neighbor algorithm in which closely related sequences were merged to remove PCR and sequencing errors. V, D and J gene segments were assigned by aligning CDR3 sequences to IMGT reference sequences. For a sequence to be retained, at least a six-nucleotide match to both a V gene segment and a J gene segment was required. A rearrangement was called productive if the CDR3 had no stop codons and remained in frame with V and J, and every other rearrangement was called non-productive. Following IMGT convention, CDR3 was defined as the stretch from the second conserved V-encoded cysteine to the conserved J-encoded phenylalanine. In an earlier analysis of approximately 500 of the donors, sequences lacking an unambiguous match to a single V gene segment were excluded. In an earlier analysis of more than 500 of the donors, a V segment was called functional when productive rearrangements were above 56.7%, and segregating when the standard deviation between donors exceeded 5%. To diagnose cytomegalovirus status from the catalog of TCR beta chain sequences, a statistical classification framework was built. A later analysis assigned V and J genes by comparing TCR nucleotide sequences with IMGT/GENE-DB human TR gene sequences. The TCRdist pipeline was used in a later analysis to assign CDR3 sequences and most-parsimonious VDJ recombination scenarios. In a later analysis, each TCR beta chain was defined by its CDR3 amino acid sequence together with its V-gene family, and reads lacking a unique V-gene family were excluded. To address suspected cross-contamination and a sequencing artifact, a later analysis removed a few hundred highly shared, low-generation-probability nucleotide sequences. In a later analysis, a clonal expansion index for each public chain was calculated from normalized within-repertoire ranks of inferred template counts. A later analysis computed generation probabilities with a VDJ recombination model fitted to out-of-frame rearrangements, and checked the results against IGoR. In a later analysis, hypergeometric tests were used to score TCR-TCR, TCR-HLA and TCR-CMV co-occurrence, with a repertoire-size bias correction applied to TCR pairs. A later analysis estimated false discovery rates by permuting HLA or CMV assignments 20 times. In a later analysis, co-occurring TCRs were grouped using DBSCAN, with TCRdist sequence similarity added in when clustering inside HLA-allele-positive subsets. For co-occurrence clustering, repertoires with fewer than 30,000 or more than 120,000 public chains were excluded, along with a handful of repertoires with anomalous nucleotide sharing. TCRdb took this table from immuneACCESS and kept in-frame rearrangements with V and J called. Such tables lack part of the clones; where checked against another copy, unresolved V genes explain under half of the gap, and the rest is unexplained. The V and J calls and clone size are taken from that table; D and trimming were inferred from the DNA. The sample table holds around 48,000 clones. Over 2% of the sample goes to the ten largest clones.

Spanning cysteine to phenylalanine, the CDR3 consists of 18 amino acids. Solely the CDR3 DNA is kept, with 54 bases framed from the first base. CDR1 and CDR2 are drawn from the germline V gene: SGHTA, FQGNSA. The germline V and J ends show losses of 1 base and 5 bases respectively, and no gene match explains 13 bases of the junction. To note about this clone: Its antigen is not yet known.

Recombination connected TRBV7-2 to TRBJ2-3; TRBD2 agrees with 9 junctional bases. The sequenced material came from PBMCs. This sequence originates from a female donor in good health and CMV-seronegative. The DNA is TGTGCCAGCAGCTTAGTAGGTAGAGCGGGGGGCCCCCAAGATACGCAGTATTTT. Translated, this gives CASSLVGRAGGPQDTQYF. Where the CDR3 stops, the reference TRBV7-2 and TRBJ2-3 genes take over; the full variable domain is GAGVSQSPSNKVTEKGKDVELRCDPISGHTALYWYRQSLGQGLEFLIYFQGNSAPDKSGLPSDRFSAERTGGSVSTLTIQRTQQEDSAVYLCASSLVGRAGGPQDTQYFGPGTRLTVL.